A single sample gave rise to the 11 T cell receptor beta chains below, sequenced in a study of T cells in Graves' hyperthyroidism and ophthalmopathy. Amplified regions were TCR beta CDR3 sequences from RNA transcripts. The HTBI primer set drove a first-round RT-PCR of the TCR CDR3. Each CDR3 protein is one row after TCRdb ran MiXCR on the multiplex PCR reads. Of 600,000 to 700,000 distinct CDR3 sequences in the sample, about 45% were seen once. The sample taken for sequencing was peripheral blood or thyroid tissue (not recorded which). These receptors were taken from an adult man with Graves' disease, either hyperthyroidism or ophthalmopathy (not recorded which).

The chain employs TRBV9 and TRBJ2-5, with a possible D match to TRBD1 (5 bases). CDR3 length equals 12 residues. In germline, CDR1 is SGDLS, CDR2 YYNGEE. The V gene lost 3 bases and the J gene lost 5 bases, with 8 bases spanning the gap. CDR3 sequence (DNA): TGTGCCAGCAGCGAGGGGTCCGAGACCCAGTACTTC. This sequence encodes CASSEGSETQYF.

This clonotype has just a few counts. V usage is TRBV7-9 and J usage is TRBJ2-7; D possibly uses TRBD1 or TRBD2 (5 bases each). CDR1 is SEHNR, CDR2 FQNEAQ, per germline (reference sequence). The CDR3 is made up of 10 amino acids. Deletions cut 8 bases from V and 7 bases from J, with 9 bases between. The CDR3 DNA is TGTGCCAGCCGGGGCAATGAGCAGTACTTC. Translating gives CASRGNEQYF.

This clonotype was counted a single time. One end of the junction does not line up with germline, which may come from a read error. The chain combines TRBV7-2 with TRBJ1-1, with 9 positions matching TRBD1. Germline V gives CDR1 SGHTA, CDR2 FQGNSA. The CDR3 runs to 15 residues. Here the CDR3 DNA reads TGCGCCAGCAGCTTGGGTCCGACAGGGGGCACTGAAGCTTTCTTT. Its protein is CASSLGPTGGTEAFF.

This sequence joins TRBV7-9 and TRBJ1-1; no clear D. The CDR3 length is 13 residues. V was pared by 6 bases and J by 3 bases, with 11 bases between. Germline values: CDR1 SEHNR, CDR2 FQNEAQ (reference sequence). CDR3 sequence reads: CASRRRAYTEAFF. For the CDR3, the DNA is TGTGCCAGCAGAAGGAGGGCGTACACTGAAGCTTTCTTT.

The chain carries TRBV10-3 and TRBJ1-4; D call uncertain. The CDR3 extends over 10 amino acids. Germline CDR1 ENHRY, CDR2 SYGVKD. The V end lost 5 bases, the J end lost 8 bases, and 3 bases lay between the germline ends. As DNA, the CDR3 is TGTGCCATCAGTCCGGAAAAACTGTTTTTT. Protein: CAISPEKLFF.

This clonotype was found a few times. The chain is built from TRBV19 and TRBJ1-4; TRBD1 might be the D (5 bases). V lost 5 bases and J lost 13, with 17 bases in between. The length of the CDR3 is 13 residues. Germline V CDR1 and CDR2: LNHDA, SQIVND (reference sequence). The CDR3 loop reads CASSHRTGRLLFF. The CDR3 DNA sequence: TGTGCCAGTAGTCACCGGACGGGACGCCTACTGTTTTTT.

V gene TRBV7-4 combines with J gene TRBJ1-1; D is unclear. Trimming removed 3 bases from V and 1 base from J, with 9 bases in between. The CDR3 extends over 14 amino acids. Germline V gene lookup returns CDR1 SGHVT and CDR2 SQSDAQ. The CDR3 nucleotides read TGTGCCAGCAGCTTTAGCCTCCAGAACACTGAAGCTTTCTTT. This gives the protein CASSFSLQNTEAFF.

This chain uses TRBV7-9 with TRBJ2-7, with a possible D match to TRBD2 (5 bases). Trimming removed 5 bases from V and 0 bases from J, with 23 bases in between. Germline V CDR1 and CDR2: SEHNR, FQNEAQ (reference sequence). CDR3 size: 18 residues. Here the CDR3 reads CASSPEGFAGPLSYEQYF. The CDR3, as DNA: TGTGCCAGCAGCCCAGAGGGTTTTGCGGGCCCCCTCTCCTACGAGCAGTACTTC.

This clonotype has just a few counts. This chain uses TRBV2 with TRBJ1-1, with 8 bases identical to TRBD1. V trimming: 5 bases; J trimming: 11 bases; junction bases outside the gene matches: 10. Germline V gives CDR1 SNHLY, CDR2 FYNNEI. The CDR3 extends over 13 amino acids. CDR3 nucleotides: TGTGCCAGCAGTTTGAGGACAGGGCGGTTGGCTTTCTTT. It is translated as CASSLRTGRLAFF.

The chain is built from TRBV5-1 and TRBJ1-1; D call uncertain. CDR3 length equals 11 residues. Germline lookup yields CDR1 SGHRS and CDR2 YFSETQ. V shed 8 bases and J shed 6 bases, with 11 bases lying between them. The CDR3 is CASREGSEAFF. CDR3 bases: TGCGCCAGTAGGGAGGGATCTGAAGCTTTCTTT.

This clonotype appeared a few times. The J gene is TRBJ1-6, the V gene TRBV7-2; D unclear. The V gene lost 3 bases and the J gene lost 0 bases, with 15 bases spanning the gap. This CDR3 region has 18 residues. Per the germline V gene, CDR1 is SGHTA and CDR2 is FQGNSA. The CDR3 DNA reads TGTGCCAGCAGCTTCCTAAGGAGTGGAGGCTCCTATAATTCACCCCTCCACTTT. Residues: CASSFLRSGGSYNSPLHF.